This T cell receptor beta chain was sequenced during a study of tumor T cells in aggressive B-cell lymphoma (TCRdb year 2017). The CDR3 numbers 15 residues from cysteine through phenylalanine. CDR3 DNA is the only sequence kept; it has 45 bases, read in frame from the first base. Trimming removed 6 bases from V and 1 base from J, leaving 15 bases between the germline ends. Based on the germline V gene, the CDR1 and CDR2 sequences are SGDLS and YYNGEE. Library preparation employed the immunoSEQ multiplex PCR assay. The source is immuneACCESS, and TCRdb retained only in-frame sequences with V and J called. Part of the clones is not carried over; for the studies checked, unresolved V genes explain less than half of this, and the remainder is unexplained. The table kept for this sample lists roughly 82 clones. A word on this clone: What this receptor recognizes is not known. Base qualities are not recorded, but no much larger clone differs from it by a single base.

The sample was tumor tissue. The rearranged chain carries TRBV9 and TRBJ2-3; confidence is insufficient to name the D gene. The sequence derives from an adult with diffuse large B cell lymphoma. The sequence in DNA is TGTGCCAGCATGCAGGCGCCCTTCGGCACAGATACGCAGTATTTT. The resulting protein is CASMQAPFGTDTQYF.